A selection of T cell receptor beta chains follows, all from one sample in a study of cytomegalovirus exposure and HLA in healthy donors. Some clones are missing from TCRdb's copy, which holds only in-frame ones; the method was immunoSEQ multiplex PCR. The sample holds about 120,000 clones; roughly a tenth are singletons and the top ten take less than 4%. Sequencing used PBMCs. These receptors were taken from a man aged 30-40 years in good health and CMV-seronegative. Both conserved end residues are part of each CDR3. A D gene is named only where the DNA matches it firmly. Clone size is not always given. Where it is, it says once, few, many or a class for expanded clones.

abundance: few; v_gene: TRBV28; d_gene: TRBD1; j_gene: TRBJ2-5; CDR3nt: TGTGCCAGCAGTTTTGGGACAGGGAACCAAGAGACCCAGTACTTC; CDR3aa: CASSFGTGNQETQYF
abundance: few; v_gene: TRBV28; d_gene: TRBD2; j_gene: TRBJ2-7; CDR3nt: TGTGCCAGCACGAGACGGGAGGACTACGAGCAGTACTTC; CDR3aa: CASTRREDYEQYF
abundance: few; v_gene: TRBV7-9; d_gene: TRBD2; j_gene: TRBJ2-1; CDR3nt: TGTGCCAGCAGCTTAAGAGCGGGAGAGGGGCTTTACAATGAGCAGTTCTTC; CDR3aa: CASSLRAGEGLYNEQFF
abundance: few; v_gene: TRBV30; d_gene: -; j_gene: TRBJ2-5; CDR3nt: TGTGCCTGGAGTAGTGGAGGACCTCGCACCCAGTACTTC; CDR3aa: CAWSSGGPRTQYF
abundance: few; v_gene: TRBV5-4; d_gene: TRBD1; j_gene: TRBJ2-1; CDR3nt: TGTGCCAGCAGCCCCCGACAGGGAGCCTACAATGAGCAGTTCTTC; CDR3aa: CASSPRQGAYNEQFF
abundance: -; v_gene: TRBV30; d_gene: -; j_gene: TRBJ1-5; CDR3nt: TGTGCCTGGAGTGTTCGTAGCAATCAGCCCCAGCATTTT; CDR3aa: CAWSVRSNQPQHF
abundance: few; v_gene: TRBV4-3; d_gene: TRBD1; j_gene: TRBJ1-1; CDR3nt: TGCGCCAGCAGCCGGCGGACAGGGGGGCACACTGAAGCTTTCTTT; CDR3aa: CASSRRTGGHTEAFF
abundance: few; v_gene: TRBV19; d_gene: -; j_gene: TRBJ2-6; CDR3nt: TGTGCCAGTAGTATATCGGTCGGGGGGCCTGGGGCCAACGTCCTGACTTTC; CDR3aa: CASSISVGGPGANVLTF
abundance: -; v_gene: TRBV29-1; d_gene: TRBD2; j_gene: TRBJ2-7; CDR3nt: TGCAGCGTTACTAGCGGGGGGGCCTACGAGCAGTACTTC; CDR3aa: CSVTSGGAYEQYF
abundance: few; v_gene: TRBV5-1; d_gene: -; j_gene: TRBJ1-1; CDR3nt: TGCGCCAGCAGCCTCCAGGTTGGGGGGGGCAACACTGAAGCTTTCTTT; CDR3aa: CASSLQVGGGNTEAFF
abundance: few; v_gene: TRBV4-1; d_gene: TRBD2; j_gene: TRBJ2-5; CDR3nt: TGCGCCAGCACCCTCTTAGGACTAGCAAAAGAGACCCAGTACTTC; CDR3aa: CASTLLGLAKETQYF
abundance: -; v_gene: TRBV11-2; d_gene: -; j_gene: TRBJ1-1; CDR3nt: TGTGCCAGCAGCGCCACTACGAACACTGAAGCTTTCTTT; CDR3aa: CASSATTNTEAFF
abundance: few; v_gene: TRBV9; d_gene: TRBD1; j_gene: TRBJ1-5; CDR3nt: TGTGCCAGCAGCTACGGACAGGGTGATCAGCCCCAGCATTTT; CDR3aa: CASSYGQGDQPQHF
abundance: few; v_gene: TRBV19; d_gene: TRBD1; j_gene: TRBJ2-7; CDR3nt: TGTGCCAGTAGTATCGGGACAGGCTACGAGCAGTACTTC; CDR3aa: CASSIGTGYEQYF